This record looks at one T cell receptor (beta chain) sequence and its context. Its target is unknown. The sample originates from a study of cytomegalovirus exposure and HLA in healthy donors. Both 60 Vbeta primers and 13 Jbeta primers went into the PCR. Profiled with immunoSEQ multiplex PCR; TCRdb holds only in-frame clones, not every one. The sample lists some 180,000 clones, around 80% occurring once. Study observations and caveats: The CMV antigen specificity of a few CMV-associated chains was confirmed through in vitro analysis. Later work associated fewer than 20,000 TCR beta sequences with HLA alleles at 0.05 false discovery rate.

Per germline, CDR1 SGHRS and CDR2 YFSETQ. There are 13 residues in the CDR3. The V gene lost 1 base and the J gene lost 5 bases, with 7 bases spanning the gap. The chain links TRBV5-1 to TRBJ2-1; tentatively, D is TRBD2 (6 bases). The sequence came from a man in his forties in good health and CMV-seronegative. Sequencing was performed on PBMCs. The CDR3 sequence: CASSLQRDNEQFF. The CDR3 nucleotides are TGCGCCAGCAGCTTGCAGCGGGACAATGAGCAGTTCTTC.